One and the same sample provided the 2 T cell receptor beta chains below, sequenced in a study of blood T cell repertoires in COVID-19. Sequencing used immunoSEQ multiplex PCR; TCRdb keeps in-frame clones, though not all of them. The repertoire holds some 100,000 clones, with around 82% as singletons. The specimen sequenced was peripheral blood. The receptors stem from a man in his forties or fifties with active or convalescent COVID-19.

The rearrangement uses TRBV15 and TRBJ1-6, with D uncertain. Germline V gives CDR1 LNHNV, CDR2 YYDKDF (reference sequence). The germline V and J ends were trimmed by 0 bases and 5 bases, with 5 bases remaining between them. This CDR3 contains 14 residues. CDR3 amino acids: CATSREQNNSPLHF. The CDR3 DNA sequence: TGTGCCACCAGCAGAGAACAGAATAATTCACCCCTCCACTTT.

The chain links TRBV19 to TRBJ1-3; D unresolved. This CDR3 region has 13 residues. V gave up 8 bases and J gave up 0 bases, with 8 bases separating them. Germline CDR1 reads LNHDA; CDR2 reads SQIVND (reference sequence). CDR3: CASPTGSGNTIYF. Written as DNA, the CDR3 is TGTGCCAGTCCGACGGGCTCTGGAAACACCATATATTTT.